One sample yielded the 8 T cell receptor beta chains listed below, sequenced in a study of OX40 agonist ivuxolimab in advanced cancers. Sequencing was performed with immunoSEQ multiplex PCR; in TCRdb, only in-frame clones are kept and a portion is missing. This table holds approximately 37,000 clones, 89% found once. The source was CD4+ or CD8+ T cells sorted from blood, collected in a trial of the OX40 agonist ivuxolimab. All receptors come from an adult with an advanced solid tumor such as melanoma, head and neck, liver or kidney cancer.

This clone was counted only a few times. The J gene is TRBJ2-5, the V gene TRBV4-2; the D is unclear. The V gene lost 3 bases and the J gene lost 9 bases, with 20 bases spanning the gap. The CDR3 contains 15 residues. Germline values: CDR1 LGHNA, CDR2 YNFKEQ. DNA of the CDR3: TGTGCCAGCAGCCAGGGTGGGGTGGGGTATGTGGCCCAGTACTTC. Translation gives CASSQGGVGYVAQYF.

The genes are TRBV2 and TRBJ2-7, with TRBD1 identical over 8 bases. CDR3 size: 16 residues. The V gene's germline CDR1 is SNHLY and CDR2 FYNNEI. The V segment lost 6 bases and the J segment 0 bases; nucleotides outside the gene matches: 10. The CDR3 reads CASSSPGDRSSYEQYF. CDR3 DNA: TGTGCCAGCAGCTCACCCGGGGACAGGAGCTCCTACGAGCAGTACTTC.

This chain links TRBV2 with TRBJ2-5, with 12 bases identical to TRBD2. Trimming removed 5 bases from V and 2 bases from J; junction bases left unmatched: 3. In germline, CDR1 is SNHLY, CDR2 FYNNEI. The CDR3 extends over 15 amino acids. The CDR3 coding sequence is TGTGCCAGCAGTTGGACTAGCGGGGAACAAGAGACCCAGTACTTC. This translates into CASSWTSGEQETQYF. The whole variable domain, filled in from reference TRBV2 and TRBJ2-5, reads EPEVTQTPSHQVTQMGQEVILRCVPISNHLYFYWYRQILGQKVEFLVSFYNNEISEKSEIFDDQFSVERPDGSNFTLKIRSTKLEDSAMYFCASSWTSGEQETQYFGPGTRLLVL.

This chain connects TRBV5-8 to TRBJ2-7, with a weak D call TRBD1 (6 bases). V lost 0 bases and J lost 3, with 13 bases in between. There are 15 residues in the CDR3. CDR1 SGHTS and CDR2 YDEGEE come from the germline V gene. As DNA, the CDR3 is TGTGCCAGCAGCTTGGGTTATACAGGGTTCTACGAGCAGTACTTC. This codes for CASSLGYTGFYEQYF.

This chain joins TRBV6-5 and TRBJ1-3; TRBD1 might be the D (5 bases). CDR3 length equals 13 residues. V was clipped by 4 bases and J by 2 bases, with 6 bases between them. Germline V gives CDR1 MNHEY, CDR2 SVGAGI. The CDR3: CASSWGAGNTIYF. The CDR3 region has the DNA TGTGCCAGCAGTTGGGGGGCTGGAAACACCATATATTTT.

The chain recombines TRBV5-1 with TRBJ2-7; perhaps TRBD2 as D (6 bases). Germline V gene data show CDR1 as SGHRS and CDR2 as YFSETQ. The V end was cut by 3 bases, the J end by 2 bases, with 12 bases between. This CDR3 is 14 amino acids long. CDR3 DNA sequence: TGCGCCAGCAGCTCTTCTTGGGGGGCCTACGAGCAGTACTTC. Translated, it gives CASSSSWGAYEQYF.

This chain uses TRBV4-1 with TRBJ2-1, with a tentative D call TRBD2 (5 bases). The CDR3 sequence is 17 residues long. Trimming cost V 4 bases and J 2 bases, with 18 bases left between them. Germline V lookup: CDR1 MGHRA, CDR2 YSYEKL. The CDR3 reads CASSPLGSQSAYNEQFF. CDR3 in DNA: TGCGCCAGCAGCCCCCTTGGGAGCCAGAGCGCCTACAATGAGCAGTTCTTC.

The V call is TRBV5-6, the J call TRBJ2-7; D possibly corresponds to TRBD1 (5 bases). Trimming removed 4 bases at V and 2 bases at J, with 13 bases between. The CDR3 spans 14 residues. The germline V gene has CDR1 SGHDT and CDR2 YYEEEE. Written as DNA, the CDR3 is TGTGCCAGCAGCATTATGCAGGGCCCCTACGAGCAGTACTTC. It specifies CASSIMQGPYEQYF.